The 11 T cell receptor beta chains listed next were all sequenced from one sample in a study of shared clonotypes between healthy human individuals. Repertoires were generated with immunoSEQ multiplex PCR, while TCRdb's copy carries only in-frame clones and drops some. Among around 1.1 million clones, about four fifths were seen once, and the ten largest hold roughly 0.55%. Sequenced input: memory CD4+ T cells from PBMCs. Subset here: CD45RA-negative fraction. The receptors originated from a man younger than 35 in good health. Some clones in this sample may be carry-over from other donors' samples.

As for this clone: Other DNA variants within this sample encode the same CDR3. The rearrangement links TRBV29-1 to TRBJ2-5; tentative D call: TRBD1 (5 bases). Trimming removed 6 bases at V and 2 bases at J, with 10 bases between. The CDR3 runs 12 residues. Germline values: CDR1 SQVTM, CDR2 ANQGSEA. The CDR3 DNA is TGCAGCGTGGTAGGGGTTCAAGAGACCCAGTACTTC. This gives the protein CSVVGVQETQYF.

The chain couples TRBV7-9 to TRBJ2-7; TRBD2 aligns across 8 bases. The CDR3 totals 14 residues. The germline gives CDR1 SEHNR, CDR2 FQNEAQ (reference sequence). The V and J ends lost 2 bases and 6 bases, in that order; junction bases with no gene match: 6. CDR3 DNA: TGTGCCAGCAGCTTACCAGCGGGAGTCGGCGAGCAGTACTTC. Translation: CASSLPAGVGEQYF.

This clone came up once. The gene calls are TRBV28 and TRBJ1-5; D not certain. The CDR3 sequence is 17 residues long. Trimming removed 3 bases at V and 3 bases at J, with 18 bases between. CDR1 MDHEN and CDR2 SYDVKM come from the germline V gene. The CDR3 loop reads CASSFSARGRFNQPQHF. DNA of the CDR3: TGTGCCAGCAGTTTCTCGGCGCGAGGGCGGTTCAATCAGCCCCAGCATTTT.

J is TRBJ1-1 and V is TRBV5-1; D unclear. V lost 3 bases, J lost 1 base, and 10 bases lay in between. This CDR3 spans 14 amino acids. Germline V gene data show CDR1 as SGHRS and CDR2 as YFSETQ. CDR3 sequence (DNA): TGCGCCAGCAGCTCTAATTACGGGAACACTGAAGCTTTCTTT. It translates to CASSSNYGNTEAFF.

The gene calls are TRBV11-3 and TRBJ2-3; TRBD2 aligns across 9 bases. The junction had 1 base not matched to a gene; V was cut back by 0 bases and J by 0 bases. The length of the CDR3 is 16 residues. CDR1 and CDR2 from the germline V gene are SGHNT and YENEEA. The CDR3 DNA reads TGTGCCAGCAGCTTAGACACTAGCGGGAGCACAGATACGCAGTATTTT. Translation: CASSLDTSGSTDTQYF.

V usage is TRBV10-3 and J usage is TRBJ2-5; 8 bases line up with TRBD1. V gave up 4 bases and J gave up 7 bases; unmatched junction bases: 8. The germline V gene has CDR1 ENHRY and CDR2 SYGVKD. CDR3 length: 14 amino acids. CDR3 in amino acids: CAISGGDRGGTQYF. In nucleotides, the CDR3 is TGTGCCATCAGTGGGGGAGACAGGGGCGGGACCCAGTACTTC.

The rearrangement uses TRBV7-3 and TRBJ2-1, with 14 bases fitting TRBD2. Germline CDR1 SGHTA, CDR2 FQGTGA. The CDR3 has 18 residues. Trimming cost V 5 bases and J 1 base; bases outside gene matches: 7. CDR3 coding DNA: TGTGCCAGCAGCGCGACTAGCGGGAGGGCCAGGTCCTACAATGAGCAGTTCTTC. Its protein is CASSATSGRARSYNEQFF.

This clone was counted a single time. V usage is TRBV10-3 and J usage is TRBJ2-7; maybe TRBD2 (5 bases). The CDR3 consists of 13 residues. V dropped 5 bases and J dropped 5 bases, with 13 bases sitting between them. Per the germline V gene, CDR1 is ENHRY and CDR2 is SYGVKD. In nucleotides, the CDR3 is TGTGCCATCAGTAACATTGGGGAGAACGAGCAGTACTTC. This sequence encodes CAISNIGENEQYF.

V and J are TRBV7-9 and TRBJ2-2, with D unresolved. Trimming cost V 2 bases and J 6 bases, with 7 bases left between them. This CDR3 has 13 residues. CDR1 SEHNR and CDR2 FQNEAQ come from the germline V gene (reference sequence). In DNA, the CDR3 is TGTGCCAGCAGCTTATCCCCGGCCGGGGAGCTGTTTTTT. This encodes CASSLSPAGELFF.

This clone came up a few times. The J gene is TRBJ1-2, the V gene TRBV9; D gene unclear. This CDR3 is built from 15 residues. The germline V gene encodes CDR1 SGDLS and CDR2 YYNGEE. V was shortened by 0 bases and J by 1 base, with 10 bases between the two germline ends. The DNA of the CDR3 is TGTGCCAGCAGCGTAGTGAGGGATTTTAACTATGGCTACACCTTC. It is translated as CASSVVRDFNYGYTF.

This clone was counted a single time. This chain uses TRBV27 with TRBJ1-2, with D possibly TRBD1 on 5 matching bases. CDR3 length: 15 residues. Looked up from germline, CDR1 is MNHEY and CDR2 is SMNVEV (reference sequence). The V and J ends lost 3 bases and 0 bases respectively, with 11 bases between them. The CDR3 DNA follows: TGTGCCAGCAGTTTGGGGCGCGGAACTAACTATGGCTACACCTTC. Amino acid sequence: CASSLGRGTNYGYTF.